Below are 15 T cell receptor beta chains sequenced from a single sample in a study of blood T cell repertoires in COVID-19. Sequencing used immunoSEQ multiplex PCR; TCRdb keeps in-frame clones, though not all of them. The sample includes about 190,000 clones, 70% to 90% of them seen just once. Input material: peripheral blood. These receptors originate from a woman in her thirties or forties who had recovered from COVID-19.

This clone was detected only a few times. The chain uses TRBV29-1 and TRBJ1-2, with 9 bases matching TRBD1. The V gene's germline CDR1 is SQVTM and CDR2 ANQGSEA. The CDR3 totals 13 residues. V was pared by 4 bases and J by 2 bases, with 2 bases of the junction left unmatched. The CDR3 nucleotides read TGCAGCGTTGTAGGGACAGGGAACTATGGCTACACCTTC. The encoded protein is CSVVGTGNYGYTF.

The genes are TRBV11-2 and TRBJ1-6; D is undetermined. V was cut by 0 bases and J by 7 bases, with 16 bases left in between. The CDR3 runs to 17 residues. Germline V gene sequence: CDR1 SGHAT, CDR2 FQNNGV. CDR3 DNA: TGTGCCAGCAGCTTAGATCTCGCCCCGGGGTCCAATTCACCCCTCCACTTT. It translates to CASSLDLAPGSNSPLHF.

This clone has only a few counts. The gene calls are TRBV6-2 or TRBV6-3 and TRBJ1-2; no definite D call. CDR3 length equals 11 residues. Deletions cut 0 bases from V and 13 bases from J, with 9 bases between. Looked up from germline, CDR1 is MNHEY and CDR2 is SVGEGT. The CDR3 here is CASSYSREATF. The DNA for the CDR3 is TGTGCCAGCAGTTACTCGAGGGAGGCCACCTTC.

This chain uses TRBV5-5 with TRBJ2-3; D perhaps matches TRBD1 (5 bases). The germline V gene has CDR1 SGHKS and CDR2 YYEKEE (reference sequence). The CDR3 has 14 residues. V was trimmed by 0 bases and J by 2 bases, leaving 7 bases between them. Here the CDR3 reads CASSLEGYTDTQYF. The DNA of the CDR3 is TGTGCCAGCAGCTTGGAGGGGTACACAGATACGCAGTATTTT.

CDR3 coding DNA: TGTGCCAGCAGCCAATATCCCCCGGGAGGGCCTGAGGGGACCCAGTACTTC. Protein: CASSQYPPGGPEGTQYF. The J gene is TRBJ2-5, the V gene TRBV3-1 (or the pseudogene TRBV3-2), with 8 bases aligning to TRBD2. The CDR3 runs to 17 residues. From germline, CDR1 is LGHDT and CDR2 YNNKEL (reference sequence). Unmatched junction bases numbered 15, after V lost 2 bases and J lost 7 bases.

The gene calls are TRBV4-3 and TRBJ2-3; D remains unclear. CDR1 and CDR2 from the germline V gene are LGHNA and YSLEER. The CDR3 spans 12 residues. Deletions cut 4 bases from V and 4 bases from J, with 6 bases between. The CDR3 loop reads CASSLQPDTQYF. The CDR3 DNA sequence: TGCGCCAGCAGCCTACAGCCAGATACGCAGTATTTT.

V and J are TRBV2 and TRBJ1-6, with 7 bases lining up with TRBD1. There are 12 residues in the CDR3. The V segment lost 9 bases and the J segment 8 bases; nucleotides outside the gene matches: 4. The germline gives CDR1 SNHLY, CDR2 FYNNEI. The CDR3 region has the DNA TGTGCCAGTAGGGGGCCGGATTCACCCCTCCACTTT. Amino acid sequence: CASRGPDSPLHF.

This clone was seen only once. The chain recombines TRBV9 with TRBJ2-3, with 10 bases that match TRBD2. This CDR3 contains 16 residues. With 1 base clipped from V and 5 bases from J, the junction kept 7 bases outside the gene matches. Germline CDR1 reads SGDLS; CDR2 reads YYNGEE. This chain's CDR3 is CASSVSGRAWVDTQYF. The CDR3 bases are TGTGCCAGCAGCGTAAGCGGGAGGGCCTGGGTAGATACGCAGTATTTT.

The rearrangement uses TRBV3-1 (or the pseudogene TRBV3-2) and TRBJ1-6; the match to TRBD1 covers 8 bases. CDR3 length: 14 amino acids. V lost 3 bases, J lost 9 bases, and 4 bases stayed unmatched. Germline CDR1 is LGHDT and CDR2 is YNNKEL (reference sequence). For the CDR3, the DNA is TGTGCCAGCAGCCACGGGACAGGTGCTTCACCCCTCCACTTT. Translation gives CASSHGTGASPLHF.

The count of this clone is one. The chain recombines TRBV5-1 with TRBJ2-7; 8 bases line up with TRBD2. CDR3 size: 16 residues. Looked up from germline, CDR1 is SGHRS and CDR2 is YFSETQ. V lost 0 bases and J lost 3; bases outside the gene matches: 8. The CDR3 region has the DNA TGCGCCAGCAGCTTGGTCTCCCGGGAGGGTCTCTACGAGCAGTACTTC. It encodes CASSLVSREGLYEQYF.

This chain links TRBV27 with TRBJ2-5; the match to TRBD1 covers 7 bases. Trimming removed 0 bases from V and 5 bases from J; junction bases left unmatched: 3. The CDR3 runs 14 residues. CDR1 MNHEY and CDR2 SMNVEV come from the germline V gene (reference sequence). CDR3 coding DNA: TGTGCCAGCAGTTTATCGGTCAGGGGGGAGACCCAGTACTTC. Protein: CASSLSVRGETQYF.

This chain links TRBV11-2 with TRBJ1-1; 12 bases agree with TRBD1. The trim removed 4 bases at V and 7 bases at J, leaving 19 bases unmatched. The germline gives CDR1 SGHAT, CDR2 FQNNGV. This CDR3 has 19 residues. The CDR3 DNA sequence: TGTGCCAGCAGCTACTCCGGGGACAGGGGGCTCTGGGAACAAAATGAAGCTTTCTTT. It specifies CASSYSGDRGLWEQNEAFF.

The CDR3 region is CASSVGQGGSPLHF. The CDR3 DNA sequence: TGTGCCAGTAGTGTCGGACAGGGGGGTTCACCCCTCCACTTT. The V call is TRBV19, the J call TRBJ1-6; 10 nucleotides agree with TRBD1. This CDR3 has 14 residues. After removal of 5 bases from V and 9 bases from J, the junction contained 4 bases not matched to a gene. Germline-derived CDR1 and CDR2 are LNHDA and SQIVND (reference sequence).

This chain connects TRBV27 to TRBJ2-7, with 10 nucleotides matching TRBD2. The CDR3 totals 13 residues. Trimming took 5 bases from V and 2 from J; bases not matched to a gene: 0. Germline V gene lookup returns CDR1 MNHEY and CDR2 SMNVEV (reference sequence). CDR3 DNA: TGTGCCAGCAGTAGCGGGAGGGCCTACGAGCAGTACTTC. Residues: CASSSGRAYEQYF.

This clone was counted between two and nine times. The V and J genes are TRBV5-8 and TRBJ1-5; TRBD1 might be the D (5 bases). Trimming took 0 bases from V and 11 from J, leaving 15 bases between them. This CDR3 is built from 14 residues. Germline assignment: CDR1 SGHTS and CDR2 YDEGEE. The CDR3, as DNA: TGTGCCAGCAGCTTGGCCACGGCGCGGGGGGCCCAGCATTTT. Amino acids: CASSLATARGAQHF.